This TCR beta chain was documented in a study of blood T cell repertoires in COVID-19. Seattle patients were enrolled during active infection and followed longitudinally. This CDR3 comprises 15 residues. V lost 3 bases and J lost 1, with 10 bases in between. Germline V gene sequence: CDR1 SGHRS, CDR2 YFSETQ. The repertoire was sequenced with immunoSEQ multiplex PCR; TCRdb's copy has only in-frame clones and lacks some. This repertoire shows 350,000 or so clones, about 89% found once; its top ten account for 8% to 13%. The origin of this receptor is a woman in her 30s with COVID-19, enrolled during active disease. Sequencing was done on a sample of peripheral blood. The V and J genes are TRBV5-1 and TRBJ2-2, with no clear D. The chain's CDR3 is CASSSGFKNTGELFF. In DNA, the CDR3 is TGCGCCAGCAGCTCCGGGTTCAAGAACACCGGGGAGCTGTTTTTT.